A selection of T cell receptor beta chains follows, all from one sample in a study of Ad26.COV2.S vaccination and SARS-CoV-2 variants. Clones were read by immunoSEQ multiplex PCR, and TCRdb kept only the in-frame ones, dropping some. Among approximately 350,000 clones listed, 80% to 90% were seen once. The sequencing here drew on peripheral blood, taken in a trial of Ad26.COV2.S vaccine versus placebo. All receptors derive from a person aged 18-60 years who received the Ad26.COV2.S COVID-19 vaccine or a placebo. Both conserved end residues are trimmed from each CDR3.

J gene,V gene,CDR3 protein
TRBJ2-7,TRBV18,ASSPSGTGGDEQY
TRBJ2-5,TRBV5-4,ASSLSSSGYETQY
TRBJ2-7,TRBV7-2,ASSSRDRSYEQY
TRBJ1-1,TRBV4-3,ASSQDPGQGMNTEAF
TRBJ2-5,TRBV5-6,ASSLPGGSETQY
TRBJ1-1,TRBV29-1,SVEVGQGPAF
TRBJ1-5,TRBV28,ASERQGARQPQH
TRBJ1-1,TRBV19,ASSIGYAAGEAF
TRBJ2-7,TRBV12-5,ASGLGQGSDEQY
TRBJ2-1,TRBV27,ASRTGGLSYNEQF
TRBJ2-1,TRBV24-1,ATSDLAGDYNEQF
TRBJ1-2,TRBV7-2,ASTQTRGSYGYT
TRBJ1-1,TRBV25-1,ASSLAGVGGEAF
TRBJ1-2,TRBV28,ASTSLWTGETNYGYT
TRBJ2-2,TRBV27,ATSRTVPTGELF
TRBJ1-2,TRBV3-1/TRBV3-2,ASSQEGTGRGYT
TRBJ2-7,TRBV6-5,ASSIMIAGEQY
TRBJ1-5,TRBV6-2/TRBV6-3,ASSSWGNQPQH
TRBJ2-4,TRBV3-1/TRBV3-2,ASSQLAGTNIQY
TRBJ1-4,TRBV7-9,ASSFSLRGAREEKLF
TRBJ1-5,TRBV30,AWTPGWDQPQH